The 3 T cell receptor beta chains given below trace back to one sample, sequenced in a study of shared clonotypes between healthy human individuals. Clones were sequenced by immunoSEQ multiplex PCR, and TCRdb holds only the in-frame ones, with some missing. There are over 400,000 clones in the sample; roughly 80% occur only once, and roughly 13% lies in the top ten. Material: PBMCs. These receptors all stem from a woman aged 40 to 50 in good health. Some clones in this sample may be carry-over from other donors' samples.

V gene TRBV9 combines with J gene TRBJ1-3; 12 nucleotides line up with TRBD1. The length of the CDR3 is 16 residues. Trimming cost V 3 bases and J 3 bases; bases outside gene matches: 4. From germline, CDR1 is SGDLS and CDR2 YYNGEE. The CDR3 DNA reads as TGTGCCAGCAGCGAAGGGACAGGGGGCCTTGGAAACACCATATATTTT. Its translation: CASSEGTGGLGNTIYF.

The chain couples TRBV9 to TRBJ2-7, with 10 nucleotides matching TRBD2. The CDR3 spans 16 residues. Germline assignment: CDR1 SGDLS and CDR2 YYNGEE. After removal of 0 bases from V and 2 bases from J, the junction contained 5 bases not matched to a gene. As DNA, the CDR3 is TGTGCCAGCAGCGTAGGCTCTAGCGGGAGTCCCTACGAGCAGTACTTC. This gives the protein CASSVGSSGSPYEQYF.

This chain links TRBV29-1 with TRBJ2-3; 7 positions match TRBD2. The ends lost 3 bases at V and 5 bases at J; junction bases unmatched: 8. This CDR3 is built from 14 residues. CDR1 is SQVTM, CDR2 ANQGSEA, per germline. CDR3 amino acids: CSVDSGLDVDTQYF. CDR3 DNA: TGCAGCGTTGACAGTGGACTAGATGTAGATACGCAGTATTTT.